This TCR beta chain was sequenced during a study of graft-versus-host responses after intestinal transplantation. Study-level results: Declines in HvG clones occurring early post-transplant were associated with peak circulating GvH clone levels. Graft-donor T cell macrochimerism in patients accompanied high graft-versus-host to host-versus-graft clonal ratios in allografts.

Libraries were prepared by immunoSEQ multiplex PCR; TCRdb keeps only in-frame clonotypes and omits some of them. The data contain more than 95,000 clones, about 90% of them singletons. There are 14 residues in the CDR3. Between the trimmed V and J ends, which lost 4 bases and 0 bases, there was a span of 4 bases. Germline lookup yields CDR1 WSHSY and CDR2 SAAADI. About this clone: What it binds is not known.

The receptor comes from a human donor who received an intestinal transplant. This sample comprised unstimulated CD4+ T cells sorted from spleen or lymph node cells, obtained before intestinal transplant. The chain combines TRBV10-2 with TRBJ2-6; D is unclear. The CDR3 spells CASSAISGANVLTF. CDR3 nucleotide sequence: TGCGCCAGCAGTGCCATCTCTGGGGCCAACGTCCTGACTTTC.